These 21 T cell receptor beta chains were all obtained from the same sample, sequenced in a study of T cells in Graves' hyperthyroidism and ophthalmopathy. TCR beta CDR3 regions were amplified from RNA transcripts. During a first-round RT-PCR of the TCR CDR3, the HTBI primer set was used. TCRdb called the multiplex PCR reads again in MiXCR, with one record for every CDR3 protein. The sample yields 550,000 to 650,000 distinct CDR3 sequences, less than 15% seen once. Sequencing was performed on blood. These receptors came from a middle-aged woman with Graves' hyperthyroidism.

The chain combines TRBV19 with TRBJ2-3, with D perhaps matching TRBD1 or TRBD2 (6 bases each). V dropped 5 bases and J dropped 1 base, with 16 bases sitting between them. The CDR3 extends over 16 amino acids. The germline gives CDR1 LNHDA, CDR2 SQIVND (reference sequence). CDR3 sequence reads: CASSRTRRGGTDTQYF. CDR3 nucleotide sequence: TGTGCCAGTAGTCGCACCAGAAGGGGGGGCACAGATACGCAGTATTTT.

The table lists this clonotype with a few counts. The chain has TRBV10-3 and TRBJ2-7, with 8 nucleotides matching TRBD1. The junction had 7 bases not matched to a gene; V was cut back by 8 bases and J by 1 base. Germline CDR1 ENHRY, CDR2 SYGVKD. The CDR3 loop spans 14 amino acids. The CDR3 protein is CAIGHTGGSYEQYF. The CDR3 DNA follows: TGTGCCATCGGGCACACAGGGGGTTCCTACGAGCAGTACTTC.

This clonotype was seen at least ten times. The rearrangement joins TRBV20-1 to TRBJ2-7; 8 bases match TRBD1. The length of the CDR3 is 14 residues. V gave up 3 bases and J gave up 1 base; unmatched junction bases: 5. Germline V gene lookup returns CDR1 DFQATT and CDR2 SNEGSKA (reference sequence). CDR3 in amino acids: CSASYRGASYEQYF. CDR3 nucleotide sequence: TGCAGTGCTAGCTACAGGGGGGCGTCCTACGAGCAGTACTTC.

This CDR3 reads CASGPFGELFF. In nucleotides, the CDR3 is TGTGCTAGTGGCCCCTTTGGGGAGCTGTTTTTT. The chain uses TRBV12-5 and TRBJ2-2, with no clear D. The CDR3 loop spans 11 amino acids. Between the trimmed V and J ends, which lost 6 bases and 8 bases, there was a span of 7 bases. Germline V gene lookup returns CDR1 LGHNT and CDR2 FRNRAP. The variable domain in full, with the rest retrieved from reference TRBV12-5 and TRBJ2-2, is DARVTQTPRHKVTEMGQEVTMRCQPILGHNTVFWYRQTMMQGLELLAYFRNRAPLDDSGMPKDRFSAEMPDATLATLKIQPSEPRDSAVYFCASGPFGELFFGEGSRLTVL.

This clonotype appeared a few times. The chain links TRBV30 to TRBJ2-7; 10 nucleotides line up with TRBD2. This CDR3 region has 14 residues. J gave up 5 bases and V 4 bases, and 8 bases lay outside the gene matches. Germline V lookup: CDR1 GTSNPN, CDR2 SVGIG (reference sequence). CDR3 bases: TGTGCCTGGACCTACAGGACTAGCGGCAACGAGCAGTACTTC. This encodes CAWTYRTSGNEQYF.

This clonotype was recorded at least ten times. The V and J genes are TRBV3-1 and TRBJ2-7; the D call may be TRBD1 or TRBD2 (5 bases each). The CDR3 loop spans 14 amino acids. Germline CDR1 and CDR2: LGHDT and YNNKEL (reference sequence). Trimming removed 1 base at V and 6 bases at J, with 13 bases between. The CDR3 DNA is TGTGCCAGCAGCCAAGGCCATGGGACGGGCGAGCAGTACTTC. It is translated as CASSQGHGTGEQYF.

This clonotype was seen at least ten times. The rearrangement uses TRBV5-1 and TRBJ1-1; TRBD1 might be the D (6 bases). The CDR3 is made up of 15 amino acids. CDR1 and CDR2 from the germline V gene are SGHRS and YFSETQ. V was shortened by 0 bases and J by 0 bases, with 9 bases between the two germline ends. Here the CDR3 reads CASSLETGMNTEAFF. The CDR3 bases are TGCGCCAGCAGCTTGGAGACAGGAATGAACACTGAAGCTTTCTTT.

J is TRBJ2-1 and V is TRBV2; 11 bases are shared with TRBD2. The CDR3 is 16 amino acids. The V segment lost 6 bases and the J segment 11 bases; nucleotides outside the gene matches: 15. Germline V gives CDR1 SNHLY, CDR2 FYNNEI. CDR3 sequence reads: CASSLAGGLPTMKQFF. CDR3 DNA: TGTGCCAGCAGCCTAGCGGGAGGCCTTCCGACAATGAAGCAGTTCTTC.

The CDR3 sequence: CASSSPRMGPYGYTF. CDR3 nucleotides: TGTGCCAGCAGTTCCCCCCGGATGGGCCCGTATGGCTACACCTTC. The V and J genes are TRBV27 and TRBJ1-2; D not resolved. V shed 4 bases and J shed 5 bases, with 17 bases lying between them. In germline, CDR1 is MNHEY, CDR2 SMNVEV (reference sequence). This CDR3 is built from 15 residues.

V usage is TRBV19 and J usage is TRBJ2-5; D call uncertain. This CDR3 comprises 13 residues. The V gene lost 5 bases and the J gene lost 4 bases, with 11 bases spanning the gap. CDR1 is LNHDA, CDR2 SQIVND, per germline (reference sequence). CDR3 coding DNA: TGTGCCAGTAGTTGGGGATTCCGAGAGACCCAGTACTTC. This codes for CASSWGFRETQYF.

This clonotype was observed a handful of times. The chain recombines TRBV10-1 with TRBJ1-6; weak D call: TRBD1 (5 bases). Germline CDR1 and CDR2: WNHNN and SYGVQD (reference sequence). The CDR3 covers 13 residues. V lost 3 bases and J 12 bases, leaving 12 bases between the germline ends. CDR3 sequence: CASSESRGLPLHF. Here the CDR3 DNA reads TGCGCCAGCAGTGAATCACGGGGGTTACCCCTCCACTTT.

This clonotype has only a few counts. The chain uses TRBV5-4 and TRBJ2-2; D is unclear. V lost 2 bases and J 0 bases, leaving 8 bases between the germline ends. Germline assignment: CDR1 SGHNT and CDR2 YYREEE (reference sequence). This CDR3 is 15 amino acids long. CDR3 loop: CASSFGLTNTGELFF. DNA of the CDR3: TGTGCCAGCAGCTTCGGCCTAACGAACACCGGGGAGCTGTTTTTT.

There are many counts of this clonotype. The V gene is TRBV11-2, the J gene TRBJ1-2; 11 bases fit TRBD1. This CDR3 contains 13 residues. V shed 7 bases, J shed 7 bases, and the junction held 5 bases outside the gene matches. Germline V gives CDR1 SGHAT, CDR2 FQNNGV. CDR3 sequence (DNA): TGTGCCAGCACTCCCGGGACAGGGGGTGGCTACACCTTC. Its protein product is CASTPGTGGGYTF.

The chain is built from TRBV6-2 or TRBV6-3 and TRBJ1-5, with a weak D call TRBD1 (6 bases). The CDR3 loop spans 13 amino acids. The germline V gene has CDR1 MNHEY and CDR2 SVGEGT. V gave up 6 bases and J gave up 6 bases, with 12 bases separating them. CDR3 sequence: CASSIRGSQPQHF. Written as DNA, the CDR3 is TGTGCCAGCAGCATCAGGGGAAGTCAGCCCCAGCATTTT.

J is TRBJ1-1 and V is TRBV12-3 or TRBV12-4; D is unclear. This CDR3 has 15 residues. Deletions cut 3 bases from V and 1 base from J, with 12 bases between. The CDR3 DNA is TGTGCCAGCAGTTTTGGTCCAGCAGGGAACACTGAAGCTTTCTTT. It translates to CASSFGPAGNTEAFF.

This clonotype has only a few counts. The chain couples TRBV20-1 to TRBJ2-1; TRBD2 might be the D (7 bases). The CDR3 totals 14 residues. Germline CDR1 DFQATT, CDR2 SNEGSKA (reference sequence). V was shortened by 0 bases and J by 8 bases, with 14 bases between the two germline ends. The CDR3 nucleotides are TGCAGTGCTAGAGATGGGGCGGGGGCGGATGAGCAGTTCTTC. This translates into CSARDGAGADEQFF.

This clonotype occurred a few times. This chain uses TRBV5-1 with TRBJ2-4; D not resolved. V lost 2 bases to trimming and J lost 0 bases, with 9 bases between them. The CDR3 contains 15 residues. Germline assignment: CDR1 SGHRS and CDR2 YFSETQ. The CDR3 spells CASSFQSEAKNIQYF. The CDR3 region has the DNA TGCGCCAGCAGCTTTCAGAGCGAAGCCAAAAACATTCAGTACTTC.

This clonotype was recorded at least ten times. This CDR3 reads CASRTAGNTEAFF. For the CDR3, the DNA is TGTGCCAGCAGGACGGCGGGGAACACTGAAGCTTTCTTT. This chain uses TRBV6-1 with TRBJ1-1; no firm D call. The CDR3 loop spans 13 amino acids. Trimming left V 6 bases short and J 1 base short, with 9 bases between. The germline V gene encodes CDR1 MNHNS and CDR2 SASEGT.

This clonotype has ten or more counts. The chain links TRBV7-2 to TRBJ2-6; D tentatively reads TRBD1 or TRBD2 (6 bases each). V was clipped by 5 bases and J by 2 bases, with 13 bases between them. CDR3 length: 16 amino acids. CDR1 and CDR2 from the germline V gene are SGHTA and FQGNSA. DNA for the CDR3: TGTGCCAGCAGCCCGACAGGAGGGGCTGGGGCCAACGTCCTGACTTTC. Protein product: CASSPTGGAGANVLTF. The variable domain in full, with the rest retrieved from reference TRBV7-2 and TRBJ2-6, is GAGVSQSPSNKVTEKGKDVELRCDPISGHTALYWYRQSLGQGLEFLIYFQGNSAPDKSGLPSDRFSAERTGGSVSTLTIQRTQQEDSAVYLCASSPTGGAGANVLTFGAGSRLTVL.

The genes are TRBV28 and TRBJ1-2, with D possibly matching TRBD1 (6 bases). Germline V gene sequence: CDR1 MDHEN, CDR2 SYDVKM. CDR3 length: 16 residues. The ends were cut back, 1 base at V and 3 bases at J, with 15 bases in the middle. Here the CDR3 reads CASSLFAQGLDYGYTF. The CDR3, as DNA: TGTGCCAGCAGTTTATTTGCGCAGGGGCTTGACTATGGCTACACCTTC.

This CDR3 reads CASSYLTSGRAYNEQFF. DNA of the CDR3: TGTGCCAGCAGTTACTTGACTAGCGGGCGAGCCTACAATGAGCAGTTCTTC. This chain joins TRBV6-2 or TRBV6-3 and TRBJ2-1; 10 bases align to TRBD2. V was clipped by 1 base and J by 2 bases; unmatched bases: 5. CDR1 and CDR2 (germline): MNHEY, SVGEGT. The CDR3 contains 17 residues.